These T cell receptor beta chains were read from a single sample in a study of cytomegalovirus exposure and HLA in healthy donors. TCRdb's table, derived via immunoSEQ multiplex PCR, lists solely in-frame clones and lacks some. This table holds some 180,000 clones, 87% found once. Sequencing was carried out using PBMCs. Receptor source: a boy between 2 and 10 years old in good health and CMV-seronegative. CDR3s include the opening cysteine and the closing phenylalanine or tryptophan. A D gene is named only where the DNA matches it firmly. Rows may omit the clone size; those that give it use once, few, many or a size class.

>TRBJ2-5|-|once|TRBV9|14
TGTGCCAGCAGCGGATCGGGGGTGCAAGAGACCCAGTACTTC
CASSGSGVQETQYF
>TRBJ2-3|TRBD2|-|TRBV7-3|16
TGTGCCAGCAGCTCGATTAGCGGGACGGCGAGAGATACGCAGTATTTT
CASSSISGTARDTQYF
>TRBJ1-5|-|-|TRBV9|14
TGTGCCAGCAGCCCGGGGGTGCGCAATCAGCCCCAGCATTTT
CASSPGVRNQPQHF
>TRBJ2-1|TRBD1|-|TRBV27|17
TGTGCCAGCAGTCTATTTGGGACAGGGGGGGCCTACAATGAGCAGTTCTTC
CASSLFGTGGAYNEQFF
>TRBJ2-1|-|-|TRBV15|13
TGTGCCACCAGCAGTGGAAGGGGTAATGAGCAGTTCTTC
CATSSGRGNEQFF
>TRBJ2-5|TRBD1|-|TRBV6-5|13
TGTGCCAGCAGTAGACAGGGTAGGGAGACCCAGTACTTC
CASSRQGRETQYF
>TRBJ2-1|-|-|TRBV7-2|17
TGTGCCAGCAGCTTAAGGTCCTTAGACGTTAGAGGCAATGAGCAGTTCTTC
CASSLRSLDVRGNEQFF
>TRBJ1-5|-|-|TRBV6-1|13
TGTGCCAGCAGTGAACAGGGGTTCCAGCCCCAGCATTTT
CASSEQGFQPQHF
>TRBJ2-7|TRBD2|-|TRBV6-5|16
TGTGCCAGCAGTTACTCGATAGCGGGGGGGCTCTACGAGCAGTACTTC
CASSYSIAGGLYEQYF
>TRBJ1-4|-|few|TRBV7-9|14
TGTGCCAGCAGCAGGACAGATGTTAATGAAAAACTGTTTTTT
CASSRTDVNEKLFF
>TRBJ1-5|TRBD1|-|TRBV27|16
TGTGCCAGCAGTACACTAAGGACAGGGGACCATCAGCCCCAGCATTTT
CASSTLRTGDHQPQHF
>TRBJ2-5|TRBD2|-|TRBV7-2|14
TGTGCCAGCAGTCCGAGCCTAGCGGGGATGGAGCAGTACTTC
CASSPSLAGMEQYF
>TRBJ2-3|TRBD2|-|TRBV30|12
TGTGCCGTTACTAGCGGCGGGGGTACGCAGTATTTT
CAVTSGGGTQYF
>TRBJ2-7|TRBD1|-|TRBV5-4|15
TGTGCCAGCAGCTCCAAACAGGGGAATGGATACGAGCAGTACTTC
CASSSKQGNGYEQYF
>TRBJ2-1|TRBD2|-|TRBV6-1|14
TGTGCCAGCAGACTAGCGGGAGCCTACAATGAGCAGTTCTTC
CASRLAGAYNEQFF
>TRBJ2-1|-|-|TRBV4-1|17
TGCGCCAGCAGCCAAGATCGAAGCAGCGGACCCTACAATGAGCAGTTCTTC
CASSQDRSSGPYNEQFF
>TRBJ2-1|-|-|TRBV28|12
TGTGCCGCAGGGGATTTGGGGAATGAGCAGTTCTTC
CAAGDLGNEQFF
>TRBJ2-3|-|-|TRBV19|13
TGTGCCAGTAGTCTCCGGTACGCAGATACGCAGTATTTT
CASSLRYADTQYF
>TRBJ2-1|TRBD1|-|TRBV27|16
TGTGCCAGCAGTTCGCGGGGACAGGGGGTGTACACTGAGCAGTTCTTC
CASSSRGQGVYTEQFF
>TRBJ2-7|TRBD2|-|TRBV5-1|16
TGCGCCAGCAGCTTGGCCCCTAGCGGGAGCTCCTACGAGCAGTACTTC
CASSLAPSGSSYEQYF
>TRBJ2-1|TRBD2|-|TRBV7-3|15
TGTGCCAGCAGCTCGACTAGCGGGATCTACAATGAGCAGTTCTTC
CASSSTSGIYNEQFF
>TRBJ1-1|TRBD1|-|TRBV28|16
TGTGCCAGCGGGGCAGGGGGTATTAAAATGAACACTGAAGCTTTCTTT
CASGAGGIKMNTEAFF
>TRBJ1-2|-|-|TRBV5-6|17
TGTGCCAGCAGCTTATGGTCTGGCAGGGCATTGTCCTATGGCTACACCTTC
CASSLWSGRALSYGYTF
>TRBJ1-2|-|-|TRBV5-6|13
TGTGCCAGCAGCTTTCGGGCTAACTATGGCTACACCTTC
CASSFRANYGYTF
>TRBJ2-5|-|-|TRBV28|13
TGTGCCAGCAGTTTAAGCCTGGAAGAGACCCAGTACTTC
CASSLSLEETQYF
>TRBJ2-2|TRBD2|once|TRBV7-8|19
TGTGCCAGCAGCTTAGGAAGGGTCGTGGCGGGAGGGCCGTCCGGGGAGCTGTTTTTT
CASSLGRVVAGGPSGELFF
>TRBJ2-1|TRBD2|-|TRBV11-2|16
TGTGCCAGCAGTCGGAAGGGTAGCGGGAGACCTTTGGGGCAGTTCTTC
CASSRKGSGRPLGQFF
>TRBJ1-1|TRBD1|-|TRBV6-6|13
TGTGCCAGCAGTTACTCGACCGGGACAGGGGAGCTCTTT
CASSYSTGTGELF
>TRBJ1-3|-|-|TRBV18|13
TGTGCCAGCTCACCCTACAGCGGAAACACCATATATTTT
CASSPYSGNTIYF
>TRBJ2-1|TRBD1|-|TRBV7-6|16
TGTGCCAGCAGCTCATACAGGGGACGGTCGCACAATGAGCAGTTCTTC
CASSSYRGRSHNEQFF
>TRBJ2-5|-|once|TRBV11-2|16
TGTGCCAGCAGCTTCCCAGGGGCTACGAAGGGGGAGACCCAGTACTTC
CASSFPGATKGETQYF
>TRBJ1-2|TRBD1|-|TRBV6-6|14
TGTGCCAGCAGTTACTCGAGGGACAGGGAGATTTCCACCTTC
CASSYSRDREISTF
>TRBJ2-3|-|-|TRBV9|17
TGTGCCAGCAGCGTTAAGGCACGACAGGTTGACTCCGATACGCAGTATTTT
CASSVKARQVDSDTQYF
>TRBJ1-1|-|-|TRBV5-4|14
TGTGCCAGCACCGCGGACAGAACAAACACTGAAGCTTTCTTT
CASTADRTNTEAFF
>TRBJ1-4|TRBD1|few|TRBV5-4|15
TGTGCCAGCAGCTCCGGACAGGGGGCTTATGAAAAACTGTTTTTT
CASSSGQGAYEKLFF
>TRBJ2-5|TRBD2|-|TRBV14|17
TGTGCCAGCAGCCAAGTTCGACTAGCGGGGGGCTCAGAGACCCAGTACTTC
CASSQVRLAGGSETQYF
>TRBJ2-1|-|-|TRBV5-4|15
TGTGCCAGCAGCCAAGACGTAGGGGTGGACAATGAGCAGTTCTTC
CASSQDVGVDNEQFF
>TRBJ2-1|TRBD2|-|TRBV5-3|20
TGTGCCAGAAGCTCAAGTCCCCGACAGAGACTAGCGGGAGGTAACAATGAGCAGTTCTTC
CARSSSPRQRLAGGNNEQFF
>TRBJ2-3|-|-|TRBV19|14
TGTGCCAGTAGGGTTGAGCATGCCACAGATACGCAGTATTTT
CASRVEHATDTQYF
>TRBJ2-1|TRBD2|-|TRBV7-9|18
TGTGCCAGCAGCTTAGGTAGGGGGACTAGCCCCATGCTGAATGAGCAGTTCTTC
CASSLGRGTSPMLNEQFF
>TRBJ1-1|-|-|TRBV18|13
TGTGCCAGCTCACCGAGGCAGAACACTGAAGCTTTCTTT
CASSPRQNTEAFF
>TRBJ1-2|-|-|TRBV7-9|14
TGTGCCAGCAGCTCCTCTCGGGGGGCGGATGGCTACACCTTC
CASSSSRGADGYTF
>TRBJ1-2|-|-|TRBV28|15
TGTGCCAGCAGTGTCCCTTCCGGGGTAAGCTATGGCTACACCTTC
CASSVPSGVSYGYTF
>TRBJ2-3|TRBD2|-|TRBV28|18
TGTGCCAGCAGGCCAACCCCAGGGCGGGGGATTAGCACAGATACGCAGTATTTT
CASRPTPGRGISTDTQYF
>TRBJ2-2|-|-|TRBV19|16
TGTGCCAGTAGTCTGGGGGACTTGGGTAACACCGGGGAGCTGTTTTTT
CASSLGDLGNTGELFF
>TRBJ1-1|TRBD1|-|TRBV19|15
TGTGCCAGTAGGGCCGGGGGACAGGGTGACACTGAAGCTTTCTTT
CASRAGGQGDTEAFF
>TRBJ2-1|TRBD2|-|TRBV4-2|18
TGTGCCAGCAGCCAAGATTGGCTAGCGGGGCCCCTCGGAAACGAGCAGTTCTTC
CASSQDWLAGPLGNEQFF
>TRBJ1-2|TRBD1|-|TRBV7-9|18
TGTTCCAGCAGGCTGGGACAGGGGACACCAACCTCTAACTATGGCTACACCTTC
CSSRLGQGTPTSNYGYTF
>TRBJ1-4|TRBD1|-|TRBV6-6|13
TGTGCCAGCAGCAGGGGGCAGGTAGAAAAACTGTTTTTT
CASSRGQVEKLFF